This T cell receptor (beta chain) emerged from a study of cytomegalovirus exposure and HLA in healthy donors. Regarding the study as a whole: Most TCR sequences showed up rarely, but some public TCRs showed up in many donors.

CDR3 size: 15 residues. Germline CDR1 reads SGHDT; CDR2 reads YYEEEE. V shed 4 bases and J shed 0 bases, with 8 bases lying between them. Method: immunoSEQ multiplex PCR; TCRdb's copy keeps in-frame clones and lacks some. Among more than 250,000 clones, 70% to 90% were seen once, and the ten largest hold 0.84%. On this clone itself: The antigen is undetermined.

V gene TRBV5-6 combines with J gene TRBJ2-6, with D possibly being TRBD1 (6 bases). This sequence was found in a young woman in good health and CMV-seronegative. The sequencing sample was made of PBMCs. This CDR3 reads CASSKQGSGANVLTF. The CDR3 region has the DNA TGTGCCAGCAGCAAACAGGGCTCTGGGGCCAACGTCCTGACTTTC.